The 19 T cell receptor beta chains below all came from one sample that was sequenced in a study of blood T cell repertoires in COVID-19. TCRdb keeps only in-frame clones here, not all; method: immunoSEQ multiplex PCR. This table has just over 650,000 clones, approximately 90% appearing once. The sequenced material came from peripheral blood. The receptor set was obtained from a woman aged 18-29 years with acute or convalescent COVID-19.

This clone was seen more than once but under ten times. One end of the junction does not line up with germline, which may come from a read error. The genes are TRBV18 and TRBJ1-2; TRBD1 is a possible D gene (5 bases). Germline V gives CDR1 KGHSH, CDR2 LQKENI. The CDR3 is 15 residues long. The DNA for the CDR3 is TGTGCCAGCTCGCCACTAGCGGGGACGGAGGATGGCTACACCTTC. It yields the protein CASSPLAGTEDGYTF.

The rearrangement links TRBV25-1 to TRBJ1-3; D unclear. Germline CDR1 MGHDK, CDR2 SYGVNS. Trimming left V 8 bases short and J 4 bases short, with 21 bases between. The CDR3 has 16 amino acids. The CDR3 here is CASQDDGGLDGNTIYF. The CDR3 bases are TGTGCCAGCCAAGACGACGGAGGACTTGACGGAAACACCATATATTTT.

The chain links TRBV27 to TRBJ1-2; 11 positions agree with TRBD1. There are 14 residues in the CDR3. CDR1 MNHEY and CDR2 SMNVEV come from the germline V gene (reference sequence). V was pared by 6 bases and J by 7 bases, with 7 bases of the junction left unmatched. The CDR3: CASRGSGTGGGYTF. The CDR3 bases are TGTGCCAGCAGGGGGTCCGGGACAGGGGGTGGCTACACCTTC.

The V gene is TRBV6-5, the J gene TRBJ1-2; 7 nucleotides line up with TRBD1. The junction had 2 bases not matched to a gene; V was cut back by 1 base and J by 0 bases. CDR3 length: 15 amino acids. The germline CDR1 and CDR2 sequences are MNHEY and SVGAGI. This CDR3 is CASSYLGTANYGYTF. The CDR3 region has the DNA TGTGCCAGCAGTTACTTAGGGACAGCTAACTATGGCTACACCTTC.

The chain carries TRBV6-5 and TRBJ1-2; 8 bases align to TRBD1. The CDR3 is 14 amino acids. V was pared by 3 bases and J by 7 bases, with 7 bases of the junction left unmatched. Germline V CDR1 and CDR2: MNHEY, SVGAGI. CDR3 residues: CASSYQGAVFGYTF. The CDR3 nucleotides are TGTGCCAGCAGTTATCAGGGGGCGGTCTTTGGCTACACCTTC.

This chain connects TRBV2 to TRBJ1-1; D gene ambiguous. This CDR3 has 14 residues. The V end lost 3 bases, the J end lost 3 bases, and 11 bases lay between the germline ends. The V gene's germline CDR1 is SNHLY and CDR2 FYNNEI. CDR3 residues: CASSEGVAYTEAFF. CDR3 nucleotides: TGTGCCAGCAGTGAGGGAGTAGCGTACACTGAAGCTTTCTTT.

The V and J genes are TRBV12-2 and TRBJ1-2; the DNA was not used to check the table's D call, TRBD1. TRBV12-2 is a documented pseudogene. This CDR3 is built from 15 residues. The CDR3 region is CASRALCADTEGYTF. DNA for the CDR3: TGTGCAAGTCGCGCCCTCTGTGCGGACACCGAAGGCTACACCTTC.

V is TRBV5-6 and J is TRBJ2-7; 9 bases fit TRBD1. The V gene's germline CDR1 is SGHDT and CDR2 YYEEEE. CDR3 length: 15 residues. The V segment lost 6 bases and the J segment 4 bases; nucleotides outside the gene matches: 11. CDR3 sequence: CASTLGQGWGYEQYF. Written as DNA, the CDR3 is TGTGCCAGCACCCTCGGACAGGGGTGGGGGTACGAGCAGTACTTC.

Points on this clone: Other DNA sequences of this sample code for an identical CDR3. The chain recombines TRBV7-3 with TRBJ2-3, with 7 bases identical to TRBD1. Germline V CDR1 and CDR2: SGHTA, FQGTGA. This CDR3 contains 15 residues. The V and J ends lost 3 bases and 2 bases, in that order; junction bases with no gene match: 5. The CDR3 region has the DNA TGTGCCAGCAGCTTCGGGCAGGGGGACACAGATACGCAGTATTTT. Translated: CASSFGQGDTDTQYF.

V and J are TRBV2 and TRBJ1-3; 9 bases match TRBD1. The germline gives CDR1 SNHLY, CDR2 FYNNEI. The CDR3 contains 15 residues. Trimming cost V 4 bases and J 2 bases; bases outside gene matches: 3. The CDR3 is CASSVQGAPGNTIYF. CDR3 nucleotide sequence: TGTGCCAGCAGTGTACAGGGGGCTCCTGGAAACACCATATATTTT.

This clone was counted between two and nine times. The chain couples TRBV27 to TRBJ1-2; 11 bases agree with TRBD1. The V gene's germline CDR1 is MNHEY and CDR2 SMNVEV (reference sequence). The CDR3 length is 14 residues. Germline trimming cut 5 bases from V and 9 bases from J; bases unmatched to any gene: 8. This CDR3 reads CASSPGEDRGRYTF. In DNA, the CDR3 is TGTGCCAGCAGTCCGGGGGAGGACAGGGGGCGCTACACCTTC.

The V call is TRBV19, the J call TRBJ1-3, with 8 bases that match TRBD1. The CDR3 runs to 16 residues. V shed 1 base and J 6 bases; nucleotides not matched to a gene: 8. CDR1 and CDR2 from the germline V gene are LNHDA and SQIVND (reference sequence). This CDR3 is CASSIGPDRVVNTIYF. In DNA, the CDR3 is TGTGCCAGTAGTATAGGACCGGACAGGGTTGTAAACACCATATATTTT.

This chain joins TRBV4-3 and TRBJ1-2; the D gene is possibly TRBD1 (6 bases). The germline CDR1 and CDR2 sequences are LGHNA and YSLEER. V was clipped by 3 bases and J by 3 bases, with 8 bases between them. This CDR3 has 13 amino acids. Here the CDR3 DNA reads TGCGCCAGCAGCCATGGGGGCCACTATGGCTACACCTTC. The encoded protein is CASSHGGHYGYTF.

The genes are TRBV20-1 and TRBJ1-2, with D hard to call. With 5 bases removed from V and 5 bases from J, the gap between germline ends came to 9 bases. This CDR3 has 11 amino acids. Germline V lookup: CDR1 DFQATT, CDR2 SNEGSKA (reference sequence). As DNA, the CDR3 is TGCAGTGCTCACAGTACTTATGGCTACACCTTC. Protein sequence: CSAHSTYGYTF.

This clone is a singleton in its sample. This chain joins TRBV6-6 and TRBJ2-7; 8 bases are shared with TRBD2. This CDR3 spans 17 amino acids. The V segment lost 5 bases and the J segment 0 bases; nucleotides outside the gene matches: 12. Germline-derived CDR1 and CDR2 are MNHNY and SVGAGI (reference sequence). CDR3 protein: CASSPPRSGVLSYEQYF. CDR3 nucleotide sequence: TGTGCCAGCAGTCCTCCGCGTAGCGGGGTACTCTCCTACGAGCAGTACTTC.

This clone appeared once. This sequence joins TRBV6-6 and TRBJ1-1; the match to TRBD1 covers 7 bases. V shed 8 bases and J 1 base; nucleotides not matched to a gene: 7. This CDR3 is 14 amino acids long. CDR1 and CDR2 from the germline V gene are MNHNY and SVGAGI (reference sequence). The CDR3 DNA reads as TGTGCCAGCTACAAGGGGGCTAAGAACACTGAAGCTTTCTTT. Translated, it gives CASYKGAKNTEAFF.

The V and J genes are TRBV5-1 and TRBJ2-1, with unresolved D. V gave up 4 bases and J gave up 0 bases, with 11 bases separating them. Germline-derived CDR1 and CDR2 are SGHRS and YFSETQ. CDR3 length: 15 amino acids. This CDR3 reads CASSVDWPSYNEQFF. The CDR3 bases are TGCGCCAGCAGCGTAGACTGGCCCTCCTACAATGAGCAGTTCTTC.

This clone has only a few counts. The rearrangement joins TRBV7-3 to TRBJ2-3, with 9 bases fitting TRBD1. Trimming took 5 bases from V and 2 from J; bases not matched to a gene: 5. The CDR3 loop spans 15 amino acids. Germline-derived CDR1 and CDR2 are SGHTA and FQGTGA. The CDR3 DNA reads TGTGCCAGCAGCCCGGGACAGGGATTCACAGATACGCAGTATTTT. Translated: CASSPGQGFTDTQYF.

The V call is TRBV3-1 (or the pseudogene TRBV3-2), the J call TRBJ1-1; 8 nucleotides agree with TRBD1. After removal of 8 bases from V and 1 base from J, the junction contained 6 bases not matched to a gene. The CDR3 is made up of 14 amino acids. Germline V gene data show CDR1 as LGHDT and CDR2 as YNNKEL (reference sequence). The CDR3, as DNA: TGTGCCAGCGCCCGGGGGACAGGGAACACTGAAGCTTTCTTT. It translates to CASARGTGNTEAFF.